This TCR beta chain was captured in a study of T cell changes during pregnancy in multiple sclerosis. This table comes from immunoSEQ multiplex PCR, and its TCRdb copy is limited to in-frame clones, with some not included. The sample has about 59,000 clones, 93% seen once. This CDR3 is built from 11 residues. V was shortened by 2 bases and J by 5 bases, with 4 bases between the two germline ends. Germline CDR1 and CDR2: SEHNR and FQNEAQ (reference sequence). The rearrangement joins TRBV7-9 to TRBJ2-7; no clear D. This sample comprised CD8+ T cells from peripheral blood mononuclear cells, obtained in the third trimester of pregnancy. The receptor was isolated from a female donor with multiple sclerosis, enrolled in a pregnancy study. For the CDR3, the DNA is TGTGCCAGCAGCTTAATAGACGAGCAGTACTTC. Protein sequence: CASSLIDEQYF.